The present T cell receptor (beta chain) was sequenced within a study of T cell clonality in common variable immunodeficiency. Findings of the study overall: Reportedly, TCR beta sequences from common variable immunodeficiency showed fewer deletions and N-nucleotide insertions.

The CDR3 is 14 amino acids. Trimming stripped 5 bases from V and 1 base from J, with 12 bases between. Germline lookup yields CDR1 SGHAT and CDR2 FQNNGV. Assay: immunoSEQ multiplex PCR; the TCRdb copy retains only in-frame clones and omits some. This sample has fewer than 13,000 clones, each found more than once. There are a few counts of this clone. What it recognizes is unknown. The read finishes 3 residues shy of the CDR3 end, and the germline J gene is used to complete it. The TCR originated in a human donor with common variable immunodeficiency. The genes are TRBV11-2 and TRBJ2-7, with D perhaps matching TRBD2 (6 bases). The sequencing sample was made of peripheral blood mononuclear cells. CDR3 DNA (partial): TGTGCCAGCAGCCCATGGGACTTTTCCTACGAG. This translates into CASSPWDFSYE. The complete CDR3 protein is CASSPWDFSYEQYF. The full variable domain, in which reference TRBV11-2 and TRBJ2-7 provide the parts outside the CDR3, is EAGVAQSPRYKIIEKRQSVAFWCNPISGHATLYWYQQILGQGPKLLIQFQNNGVVDDSQLPKDRFSAERLKGVDSTLKIQPAKLEDSAVYLCASSPWDFSYEQYFGPGTRLTVT.